This TCR beta chain was identified during a study of blood T cell repertoires in COVID-19. This table comes from immunoSEQ multiplex PCR, and its TCRdb copy is limited to in-frame clones, with some not included. This sample has 350,000 to 400,000 clones; roughly 90% occur once, and the top ten carry about 0.86%. The germline CDR1 and CDR2 sequences are SNHLY and FYNNEI. The CDR3 covers 11 residues. V trimming: 9 bases; J trimming: 9 bases; junction bases outside the gene matches: 8. Cohort allocation depended upon clinical history that participants reported. Material: PBMCs or T cells enriched from blood (not recorded which). The TCR comes from a woman in her forties who had been exposed to COVID-19. The V call is TRBV2, the J call TRBJ2-7; TRBD2 agrees at 7 bases. CDR3 coding DNA: TGTGCCAGTAGACGTACGGGGGGGCAGTACTTC. It specifies CASRRTGGQYF.